Included here is one T cell receptor (beta chain) sequence, with context. The antigen remains undetermined. Unmatched junction bases numbered 13, after V lost 2 bases and J lost 12 bases. This CDR3 is 16 amino acids long. Germline V gene sequence: CDR1 SNHLY, CDR2 FYNNEI. The data were obtained in a study of PD-1 blockade in mismatch repair-deficient tumors. Study outcomes and limitations: Tumor-resident clones, often absent from pretreatment blood, expanded after pembrolizumab and then contracted.

Every patient had mismatch repair deficiency by PCR or immunohistochemistry. The protocol was immunoSEQ multiplex PCR, while the TCRdb copy is restricted to in-frame clones and leaves out a portion. The table lists some 27,000 clones, approximately 84% of them singletons. The receptor was isolated from an adult with mismatch repair-deficient cancer. This sequence joins TRBV2 and TRBJ2-1, with TRBD2 identical over 10 bases. The sequencing here drew on PBMCs, taken before pembrolizumab treatment. CDR3 DNA sequence: TGTGCCAGCAGTGAACGACAGGGATCAAGCGGGAGGGGGCAGTTCTTC. The encoded protein is CASSERQGSSGRGQFF.